The rows below give T cell receptor beta chains drawn from one sample of a study of OX40 agonist ivuxolimab in advanced cancers. Assay: immunoSEQ multiplex PCR; the TCRdb copy retains only in-frame clones and omits some. The data show 55,000 to 80,000 clones, around 81% seen once. The sample consisted of CD4+ or CD8+ T cells sorted from blood, taken in a trial of the OX40 agonist ivuxolimab. All receptors derive from an adult with an advanced solid tumor such as melanoma, head and neck, liver or kidney cancer. The conserved cysteine and the conserved F or W are not part of the CDR3 here.

V,J,CDR3
TRBV5-8,TRBJ1-3,ASSLVASSGNTIY
TRBV4-2,TRBJ2-1,ASSQLGGTGDNEQF
TRBV7-2,TRBJ2-1,ASSLTPGHSSYNEQF
TRBV7-9,TRBJ1-3,ASSLTTGRGNTIY
TRBV19,TRBJ1-1,ASSKQVLNTEAF
TRBV27,TRBJ1-5,ASSYRNQPQH
TRBV6-1,TRBJ1-1,ASSDPSRGKVTEAF
TRBV7-6,TRBJ1-2,AWEGAAYYGYT
TRBV7-9,TRBJ1-6,ASSLGQVEDSPLH
TRBV5-6,TRBJ2-5,ASLRGQETQY
TRBV5-5,TRBJ1-1,ASTLDAQNTEAF
TRBV7-2,TRBJ1-4,ASKRGLTTNEKLF
TRBV11-3,TRBJ2-1,ASSHGLLMGNEQF
TRBV7-3,TRBJ1-2,ASSSLAGNYGYT
TRBV29-1,TRBJ1-5,SVEEGGAQPQH